This T cell receptor (beta chain) was retrieved from a study of cytomegalovirus exposure and HLA in healthy donors. PCR used 60 Vbeta primers and 13 Jbeta primers. Per the original data handling: Later, an analysis found 75 million to 90 million unique TCR beta chains, and about 9.9 million of these were shared. TCRdb's table, derived via immunoSEQ multiplex PCR, lists solely in-frame clones and lacks some. Clonal size and the V and J genes are those of that table, whereas D and trimming came from the DNA. Of 70,000 to 95,000 clones listed, less than 65% are singletons. As regards this clone: The target antigen is unknown.

Trimming took 7 bases from V and 15 from J, leaving 22 bases between them. The CDR3 sequence is 12 residues long. Germline-derived CDR1 and CDR2 are SQVTM and ANQGSEA. Findings and caveats of the study: Analysis performed later showed TCR beta chains linked to HLA being more clonally expanded than equally common others. Later analysis demonstrated an association between a missense DCLRE1C variant and TCR beta V- and J-gene trimming. There were 150 to 200 TCR beta chains listed as cytomegalovirus-associated.

Sequencing was performed on PBMCs. The origin of this receptor is a woman in her 30s in good health and CMV-seropositive. The chain combines TRBV29-1 with TRBJ2-1; possibly TRBD1 for D (5 bases). In nucleotides, the CDR3 is TGCAGCGGGGGCGACTTGGCCCCACGGCTGTTCTTC. Amino acid sequence: CSGGDLAPRLFF.